This T cell receptor beta chain was captured in a study of cytotoxic CD8 clonotypes in ibrutinib-treated CLL. The junction had 6 bases not matched to a gene; V was cut back by 6 bases and J by 3 bases. This CDR3 contains 15 residues. Germline V gene sequence: CDR1 SGHAT, CDR2 FQNNGV. The data were produced by immunoSEQ multiplex PCR, yet TCRdb's version contains in-frame clones alone and is incomplete. This table holds some 130,000 clones, approximately 85% found once. In the case of this clone: What it recognizes is unknown.

Study-wide findings and caveats: A rise in clonality was seen at ibrutinib response, and a fall back toward baseline was seen at progression.

The clonotype was recovered from a human donor with chronic lymphocytic leukemia. The J gene is TRBJ1-2, the V gene TRBV11-2; TRBD1 agrees at 11 bases. This material consisted of PBMCs, taken after 24 months of ibrutinib treatment. In DNA, the CDR3 is TGTGCCAGCAGGAGCTCGGACAGGGGGCACTATGGCTACACCTTC. Residues: CASRSSDRGHYGYTF.